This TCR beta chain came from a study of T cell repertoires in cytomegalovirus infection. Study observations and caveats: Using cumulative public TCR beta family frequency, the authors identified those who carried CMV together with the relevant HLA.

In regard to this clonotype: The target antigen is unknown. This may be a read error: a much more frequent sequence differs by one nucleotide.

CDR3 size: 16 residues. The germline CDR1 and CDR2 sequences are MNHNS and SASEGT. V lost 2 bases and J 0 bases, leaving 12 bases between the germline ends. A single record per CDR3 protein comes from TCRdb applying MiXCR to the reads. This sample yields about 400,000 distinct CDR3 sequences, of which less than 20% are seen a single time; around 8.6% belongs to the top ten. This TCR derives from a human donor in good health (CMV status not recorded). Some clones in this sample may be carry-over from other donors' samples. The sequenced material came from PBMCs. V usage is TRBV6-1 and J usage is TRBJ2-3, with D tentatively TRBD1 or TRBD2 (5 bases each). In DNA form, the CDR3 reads TGTGCCAGCAGTGAATCGGTGGGGGAGAGCACAGATACGCAGTATTTT. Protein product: CASSESVGESTDTQYF.